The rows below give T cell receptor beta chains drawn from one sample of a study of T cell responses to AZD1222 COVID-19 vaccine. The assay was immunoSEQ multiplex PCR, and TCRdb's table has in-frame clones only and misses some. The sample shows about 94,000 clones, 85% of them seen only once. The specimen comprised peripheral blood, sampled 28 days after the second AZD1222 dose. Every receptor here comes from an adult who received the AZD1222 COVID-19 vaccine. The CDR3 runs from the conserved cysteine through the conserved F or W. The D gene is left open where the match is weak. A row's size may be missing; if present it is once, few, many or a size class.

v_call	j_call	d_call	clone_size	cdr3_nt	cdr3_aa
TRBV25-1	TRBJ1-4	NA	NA	TGTGCCAGCATTGGAGGGGAAATGTATGAAAAACTGTTTTTT	CASIGGEMYEKLFF
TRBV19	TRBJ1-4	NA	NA	TGTGCCAGTAGCAGATTTGGTGAAAAACTGTTTTTT	CASSRFGEKLFF
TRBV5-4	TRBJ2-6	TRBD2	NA	TGTGCCAGCAGCCCCGGCGGCCGGGGACTAGCGGGAGGAGGGGCCAACGTCCTGACTTTC	CASSPGGRGLAGGGANVLTF
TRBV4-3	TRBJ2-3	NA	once	TGCGCCAGCAGCCGTGGGGGTGGCCCAGATACGCAGTATTTT	CASSRGGGPDTQYF
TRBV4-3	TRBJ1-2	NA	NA	TGCGCCAGCAGCCAAGCTGAGGCAGGAGTAATCTATGGCTACACCTTC	CASSQAEAGVIYGYTF
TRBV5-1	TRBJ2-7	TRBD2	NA	TGCGCCAGCAGCTCTAAGTTGACAGGACTAGCGGGGGGGCTTTGGTACTTC	CASSSKLTGLAGGLWYF
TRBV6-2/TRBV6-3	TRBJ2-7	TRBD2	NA	TGTGCCAGCAGTCCGGGACTAGCGGGAGCCGGGTACGAGCAGTACTTC	CASSPGLAGAGYEQYF
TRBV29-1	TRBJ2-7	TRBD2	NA	TGCATCGTCCGATCTAGCGGTTCCTACGAGCAGTACTTC	CIVRSSGSYEQYF
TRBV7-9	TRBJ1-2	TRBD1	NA	TGTGCCAGCAGCAACCGGGACAGGGAATATGGCTACACCTTC	CASSNRDREYGYTF
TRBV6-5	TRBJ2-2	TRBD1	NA	TGTGCCAGCAGTTCACGCCCCGGACAGGGGACCGGGGAGCTGTTTTTT	CASSSRPGQGTGELFF
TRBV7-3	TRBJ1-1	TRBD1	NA	TGTGCCAGCAGCCGGACAGGTGACACTGAAGCTTTCTTT	CASSRTGDTEAFF
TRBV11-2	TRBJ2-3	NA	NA	TGTGCCAGCAGTCAAACGGAGGAAGCGCAGTATTTT	CASSQTEEAQYF
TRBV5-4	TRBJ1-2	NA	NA	TGTGCCAGCAGCTTGACAGCGTCCTATGGCTACACCTTC	CASSLTASYGYTF
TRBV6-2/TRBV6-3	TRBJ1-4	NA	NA	TGTGCCAGCAGTTACTCGAATGAAAAACTGTTTTTT	CASSYSNEKLFF
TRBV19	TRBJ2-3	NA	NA	TGTGCCAGTAGTATCGTAAGACTACCCGCAGATACGCAGTATTTT	CASSIVRLPADTQYF
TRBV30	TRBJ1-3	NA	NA	TGTGCCTGGGATTCTGGCGCCACCATATATTTT	CAWDSGATIYF
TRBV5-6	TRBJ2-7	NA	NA	TGTGCCAGCAGCAGCAGGGTTTCCGAGCAGTACTTC	CASSSRVSEQYF
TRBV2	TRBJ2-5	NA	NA	TGTGCCAGCGGCGTGGGGACCCAGTACTTC	CASGVGTQYF
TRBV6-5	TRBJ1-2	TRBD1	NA	TGTGCCAGCAGTTACGTCCGGACAGGGGGCAGCTATGGCTACACCTTC	CASSYVRTGGSYGYTF
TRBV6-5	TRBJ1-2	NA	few	TGTGCCAGCAGTTCGACACAGGGAATAAGTGGCTACACCTTC	CASSSTQGISGYTF
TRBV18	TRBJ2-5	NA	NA	TGTGCCAGCTCTCGACAGTTAGGGCAAGAGACCCAGTACTTC	CASSRQLGQETQYF
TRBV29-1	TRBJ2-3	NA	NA	TGCAGCGTTGAGGGGCTAGGTGGAGATACGCAGTATTTT	CSVEGLGGDTQYF